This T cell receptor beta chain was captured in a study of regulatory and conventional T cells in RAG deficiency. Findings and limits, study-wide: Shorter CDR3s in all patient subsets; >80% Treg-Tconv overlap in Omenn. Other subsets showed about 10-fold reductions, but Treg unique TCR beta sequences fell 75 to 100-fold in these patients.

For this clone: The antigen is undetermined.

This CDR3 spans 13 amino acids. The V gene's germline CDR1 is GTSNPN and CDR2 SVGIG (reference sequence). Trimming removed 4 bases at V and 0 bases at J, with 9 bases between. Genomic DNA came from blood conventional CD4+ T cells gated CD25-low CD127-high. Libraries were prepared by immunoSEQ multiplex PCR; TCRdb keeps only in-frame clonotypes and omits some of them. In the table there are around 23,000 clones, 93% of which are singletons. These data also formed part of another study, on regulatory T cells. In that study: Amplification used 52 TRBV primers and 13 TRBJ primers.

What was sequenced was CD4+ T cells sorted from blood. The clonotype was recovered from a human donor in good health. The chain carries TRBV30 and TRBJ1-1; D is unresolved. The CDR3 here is CAWIRTMNTEAFF. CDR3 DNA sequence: TGTGCCTGGATCAGAACCATGAACACTGAAGCTTTCTTT. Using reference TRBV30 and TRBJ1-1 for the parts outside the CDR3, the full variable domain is SQTIHQWPATLVQPVGSPLSLECTVEGTSNPNLYWYRQAAGRGLQLLFYSVGIGQISSEVPQNLSASRPQDRQFILSSKKLLLSDSGFYLCAWIRTMNTEAFFGQGTRLTVV.